This TCR beta chain was captured in a study of shared clonotypes between healthy human individuals. Study overall: CD4 naive cells filled three plates per donor, CD4 memory three, CD8 naive two and CD8 memory one.

Trimming cost V 8 bases and J 1 base; bases outside gene matches: 7. Germline-derived CDR1 and CDR2 are SQVTM and ANQGSEA. The CDR3 length is 13 residues. Study-level results: A reduction in generation probabilities was seen for non-shared clonotypes relative to those shared by all four donors. On the whole, naive subsets had larger estimated richness than memory subsets had.

In the case of this clone: Its antigen is not known.

Using immunoSEQ multiplex PCR, the repertoire was profiled, and TCRdb retains in-frame clones only, with some absent. The repertoire holds 2 million to 2.5 million clones, with roughly 94% as singletons. The chain recombines TRBV29-1 with TRBJ1-1; 7 bases agree with TRBD1. The TCR originated in a man aged 18 to 29 in good health. Sequenced input: naive CD4+ T cells sorted from blood. Subset: CD45RA+ positively selected. CDR3 nucleotides: TGCAGCTGCCACAGGGGACCGAACACTGAAGCTTTCTTT. It translates to CSCHRGPNTEAFF.